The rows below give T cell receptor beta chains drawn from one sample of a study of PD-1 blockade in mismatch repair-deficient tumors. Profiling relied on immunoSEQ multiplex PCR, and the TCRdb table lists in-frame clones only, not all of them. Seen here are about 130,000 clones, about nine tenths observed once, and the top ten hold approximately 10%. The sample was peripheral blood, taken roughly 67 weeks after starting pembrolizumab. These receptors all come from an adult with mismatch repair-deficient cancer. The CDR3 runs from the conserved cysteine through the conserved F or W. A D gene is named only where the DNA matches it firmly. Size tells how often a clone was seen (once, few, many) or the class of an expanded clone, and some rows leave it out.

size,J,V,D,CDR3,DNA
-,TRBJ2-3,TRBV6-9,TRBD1,CASSYFGRTGGSTDTQYF,TGTGCCAGCAGTTATTTTGGCCGGACAGGGGGAAGCACAGATACGCAGTATTTT
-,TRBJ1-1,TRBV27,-,CASRPIGWNTEAFF,TGTGCCAGCAGGCCGATCGGTTGGAACACTGAAGCTTTCTTT
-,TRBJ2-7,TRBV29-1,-,CSVENSPYEQYF,TGCAGCGTTGAAAATTCTCCCTACGAGCAGTACTTC
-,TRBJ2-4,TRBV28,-,CASRAGTAFLYF,TGTGCCAGCAGGGCCGGGACCGCTTTTCTTTACTTC
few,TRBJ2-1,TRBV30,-,CAQSIQYNEQFF,TGTGCCCAATCGATTCAGTACAATGAGCAGTTCTTC
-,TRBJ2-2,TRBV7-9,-,CASSFGGTGELFF,TGTGCCAGCAGCTTCGGTGGCACCGGGGAGCTGTTTTTT
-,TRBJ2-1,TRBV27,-,CASSLYRNGRGGEQFF,TGTGCCAGCAGTCTCTACAGGAATGGACGGGGTGGTGAGCAGTTCTTC
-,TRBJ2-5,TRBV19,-,CASSATPTGLETQYF,TGTGCCAGTAGTGCCACACCAACAGGGTTGGAGACCCAGTACTTC
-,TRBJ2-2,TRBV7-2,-,CASSLVAGGSTGELFF,TGTGCCAGCAGCTTAGTAGCAGGGGGGAGCACCGGGGAGCTGTTTTTT
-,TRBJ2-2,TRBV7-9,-,CASRRSGGRTGELFF,TGTGCCAGCCGCCGCAGTGGGGGCCGGACCGGGGAGCTGTTTTTT
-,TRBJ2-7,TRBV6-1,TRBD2,CASTPGLAGDYEQYF,TGTGCCAGCACCCCCGGGCTAGCGGGAGATTACGAGCAGTACTTC
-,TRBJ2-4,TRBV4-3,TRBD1,CASSQEQQGAKNIQYF,TGCGCCAGCAGCCAGGAGCAACAGGGGGCCAAAAACATTCAGTACTTC
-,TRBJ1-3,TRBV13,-,CASSLGFPGNTIYF,TGTGCCAGCAGCTTAGGGTTTCCCGGAAACACCATATATTTT
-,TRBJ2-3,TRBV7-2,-,CASSWVGTDTQYF,TGTGCCAGCAGCTGGGTGGGCACAGATACGCAGTATTTT
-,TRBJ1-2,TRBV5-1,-,CASSLERVWSYGYTF,TGCGCCAGCAGCTTGGAAAGGGTATGGAGCTATGGCTACACCTTC
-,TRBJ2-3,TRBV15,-,CATSRDVGGTDTQYF,TGTGCCACCAGCAGAGATGTCGGAGGCACAGATACGCAGTATTTT
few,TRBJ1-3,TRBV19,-,CASMDRSGNTIYF,TGTGCCAGTATGGACAGATCTGGAAACACCATATATTTT
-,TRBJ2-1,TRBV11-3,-,CASRVGVAEYNEQFF,TGTGCCAGCAGGGTCGGGGTAGCGGAGTACAATGAGCAGTTCTTC
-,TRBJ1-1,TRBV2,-,CASGGEGMNTEAFF,TGTGCCAGCGGGGGGGAGGGGATGAACACTGAAGCTTTCTTT
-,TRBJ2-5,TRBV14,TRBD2,CASSHLAGWETQYF,TGTGCCAGCAGCCACCTAGCGGGATGGGAGACCCAGTACTTC
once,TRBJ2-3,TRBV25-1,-,CASSVGVSWSSDTQYF,TGTGCCAGCAGTGTTGGGGTCAGTTGGAGTAGCGATACGCAGTATTTT